The sequence of this T cell receptor (beta chain) was determined in a study of cytomegalovirus exposure and HLA in healthy donors. Whole-study results and caveats: What a later analysis showed was that several of the most significant clusters appeared linked to common viral pathogens.

Comment on this clone: Its target is not known.

V lost 0 bases to trimming and J lost 3 bases; unmatched junction nucleotides: 5. Per germline, CDR1 SEHNR and CDR2 FQNEAQ (reference sequence). CDR3 length equals 16 residues. The primer mix had 60 Vbeta and 13 Jbeta primers. Here immunoSEQ multiplex PCR was the method, and the copy in TCRdb shows in-frame clones only, minus some. In the table there are 75,000 to 80,000 clones, about four fifths of which are singletons. V and J are TRBV7-9 and TRBJ1-2; 9 bases fit TRBD1. Specimen: PBMCs. This clonotype originated in a male donor in good health and CMV-seropositive. CDR3 amino acids: CASSLATGGLDYGYTF. The CDR3 nucleotides are TGTGCCAGCAGCTTAGCTACAGGGGGCCTCGACTATGGCTACACCTTC.